The 23 T cell receptor beta chains given below trace back to one sample, sequenced in a study of blood T cell repertoires in COVID-19 (TCRdb year 2020). The library was generated by the immunoSEQ multiplex PCR assay. Held by TCRdb, this immuneACCESS table contains in-frame sequences only and omits some clones. Under half of the omission traces to an unresolved V gene where checked; the cause of the rest is unknown. The sample table holds 150,000 to 200,000 clones, of which 85% to 90% were seen once. The ten biggest clones cover less than 25% of the sample. Sequencing used peripheral blood. The receptor set was obtained from a man between 65 and 79 years old with active or convalescent COVID-19.

J is TRBJ2-3 and V is TRBV28; a weak D match, TRBD2 (5 bases). The germline CDR1 and CDR2 sequences are MDHEN and SYDVKM. V was clipped by 6 bases and J by 7 bases, with 32 bases between them. The CDR3 loop spans 19 amino acids. The CDR3 bases are TGTGCCAGCAGGGGTGGGAGATCTACCCAGCTCAGGAGCTTATATACGCAGTATTTT. Its protein is CASRGGRSTQLRSLYTQYF. Full variable domain (outside the CDR3, taken from reference TRBV28 and TRBJ2-3): DVKVTQSSRYLVKRTGEKVFLECVQDMDHENMFWYRQDPGLGLRLIYFSYDVKMKEKGDIPEGYSVSREKKERFSLILESASTNQTSMYLCASRGGRSTQLRSLYTQYFGPGTRLTVL.

This clone was seen a few times. V and J are TRBV28 and TRBJ1-3; TRBD1 might be the D (5 bases). V lost 6 bases and J lost 8, with 14 bases in between. From germline, CDR1 is MDHEN and CDR2 SYDVKM. The length of the CDR3 is 13 residues. The CDR3 coding sequence is TGTGCCAGCAGGGAGATAGCAGGGCACACCATATATTTT. This encodes CASREIAGHTIYF.

V gene TRBV24-1 combines with J gene TRBJ2-2; 9 bases fit TRBD2. Germline CDR1 KGHDR, CDR2 SFDVKD. The V gene end was trimmed by 3 bases and the J gene end by 3 bases; junction bases not matched to a gene: 10. The CDR3 contains 18 residues. The CDR3 here is CATSDSPLREGDTGELFF. The CDR3 coding sequence is TGTGCCACCAGTGATAGCCCCTTGCGGGAGGGCGACACCGGGGAGCTGTTTTTT.

This rearrangement joins TRBV19 to TRBJ2-1; 12 bases are shared with TRBD2. Losses at the gene ends were 7 bases for V and 7 bases for J; bases not matched to a gene: 17. Looked up from germline, CDR1 is LNHDA and CDR2 is SQIVND (reference sequence). This CDR3 is built from 18 residues. CDR3 DNA: TGTGCCAGTATCGCGAGCTCCAAGGGACTAGCGGGCAAGAATGAGCAGTTCTTC. Translated, it gives CASIASSKGLAGKNEQFF.

V is TRBV7-6 and J is TRBJ1-4; 9 bases are shared with TRBD1. The CDR3 loop spans 15 amino acids. Unmatched junction bases numbered 6, after V lost 5 bases and J lost 5 bases. Germline V gene lookup returns CDR1 SGHVS and CDR2 FNYEAQ. The CDR3 DNA sequence: TGTGCCAGCAGCGTCGGGACAGGGAGAAATGAAAAACTGTTTTTT. It translates to CASSVGTGRNEKLFF.

The V gene is TRBV6-2 or TRBV6-3, the J gene TRBJ2-1; the match to TRBD2 covers 9 bases. The V gene's germline CDR1 is MNHEY and CDR2 SVGEGT. J lost 7 bases, V lost 4 bases, and 2 bases had no gene match. The CDR3 covers 13 residues. Here the CDR3 reads CASSFLAGNEQFF. The CDR3 nucleotides are TGTGCCAGCAGTTTCCTAGCGGGGAATGAGCAGTTCTTC.

The chain has TRBV9 and TRBJ2-3; perhaps TRBD1 as D (6 bases). The germline V gene encodes CDR1 SGDLS and CDR2 YYNGEE. Trimming took off 4 bases at V and 2 bases at J, with 26 bases between the two ends. This CDR3 is built from 19 residues. The CDR3 sequence: CASSPLFGGAVSHTDTQYF. CDR3 nucleotide sequence: TGTGCCAGCAGCCCCCTCTTTGGGGGCGCAGTATCCCACACAGATACGCAGTATTTT.

The V and J genes are TRBV4-1 and TRBJ1-1, with D unclear. Germline CDR1 is MGHRA and CDR2 is YSYEKL. The ends were cut back, 5 bases at V and 0 bases at J, with 10 bases in the middle. CDR3 size: 14 residues. CDR3 DNA sequence: TGCGCCAGCAGCGGGAGAGGGATGAACACTGAAGCTTTCTTT. It codes for CASSGRGMNTEAFF.

The chain carries TRBV19 and TRBJ1-5; 8 positions match TRBD1. Trimming removed 5 bases from V and 7 bases from J; junction bases left unmatched: 7. The CDR3 is 14 amino acids. Germline values: CDR1 LNHDA, CDR2 SQIVND (reference sequence). The CDR3 reads CASSLRTGNQPQHF. Written as DNA, the CDR3 is TGTGCCAGTAGTCTACGGACAGGGAACCAGCCCCAGCATTTT.

The CDR3 region is CASSLRGTQLRDTEAFF. CDR3 DNA: TGTGCCAGCAGCTTAAGAGGGACACAGCTTCGGGACACTGAAGCTTTCTTT. V gene TRBV7-3 combines with J gene TRBJ1-1; possible D gene TRBD1, 6 bases. V lost 1 base and J lost 3, with 18 bases in between. The CDR3 runs 17 residues. From germline, CDR1 is SGHTA and CDR2 FQGTGA. The full variable domain, rest sourced from reference TRBV7-3 and TRBJ1-1, is GAGVSQTPSNKVTEKGKYVELRCDPISGHTALYWYRQSLGQGPEFLIYFQGTGAADDSGLPNDRFFAVRPEGSVSTLKIQRTERGDSAVYLCASSLRGTQLRDTEAFFGQGTRLTVV.

The V call is TRBV15, the J call TRBJ1-5; D gene uncertain. The germline V gene has CDR1 LNHNV and CDR2 YYDKDF (reference sequence). This CDR3 comprises 14 residues. Trimming left V 4 bases short and J 3 bases short, with 10 bases between. The CDR3 spells CATSIGGNNQPQHF. CDR3 bases: TGTGCCACCAGCATAGGAGGGAACAATCAGCCCCAGCATTTT. Combining the CDR3 with reference TRBV15 and TRBJ1-5 gives the whole variable domain DAMVIQNPRYQVTQFGKPVTLSCSQTLNHNVMYWYQQKSSQAPKLLFHYYDKDFNNEADTPDNFQSRRPNTSFCFLDIRSPGLGDTAMYLCATSIGGNNQPQHFGDGTRLSIL.

The chain joins TRBV29-1 to TRBJ2-7; 11 bases agree with TRBD2. This CDR3 comprises 17 residues. The germline CDR1 and CDR2 sequences are SQVTM and ANQGSEA. The CDR3 is CPSVGMSKGLADYEQYF. The CDR3 nucleotides are TGCCCCAGCGTTGGAATGAGTAAGGGACTAGCGGACTACGAGCAGTACTTC.

In its sample, this clone was seen a few times. The chain uses TRBV7-9 and TRBJ1-2; perhaps TRBD1 as D (6 bases). CDR3 length: 14 residues. V gave up 5 bases and J gave up 11 bases, with 21 bases separating them. CDR1 and CDR2 (germline): SEHNR, FQNEAQ (reference sequence). CDR3 protein: CASSPLRGSFEYTF. The CDR3 nucleotides read TGTGCCAGCAGCCCCCTAAGGGGGTCTTTCGAGTACACCTTC. The variable domain in full, with the rest retrieved from reference TRBV7-9 and TRBJ1-2, is DTGVSQNPRHKITKRGQNVTFRCDPISEHNRLYWYRQTLGQGPEFLTYFQNEAQLEKSRLLSDRFSAERPKGSFSTLEIQRTEQGDSAMYLCASSPLRGSFEYTFGSGTRLTVV.

The V gene is TRBV12-5, the J gene TRBJ2-7; TRBD1 aligns across 10 bases. Germline V gives CDR1 LGHNT, CDR2 FRNRAP. Losses at the gene ends were 2 bases for V and 3 bases for J; bases not matched to a gene: 10. This CDR3 comprises 17 residues. This chain's CDR3 is CASGLNRYGTGDYEQYF. DNA for the CDR3: TGTGCTAGTGGTTTGAATAGATATGGGACAGGGGACTACGAGCAGTACTTC.

The V and J genes are TRBV25-1 and TRBJ2-2, with a possible D match to TRBD1 (7 bases). V gave up 1 base and J gave up 6 bases, with 12 bases separating them. The germline CDR1 and CDR2 sequences are MGHDK and SYGVNS. This CDR3 is built from 15 residues. The CDR3 DNA is TGTGCCAGCAGTGAATCCAGGGGGAGGCCCGGGGAGCTGTTTTTT. The encoded protein is CASSESRGRPGELFF. The entire variable domain, with the rest obtained from reference TRBV25-1 and TRBJ2-2, is as follows: EADIYQTPRYLVIGTGKKITLECSQTMGHDKMYWYQQDPGMELHLIHYSYGVNSTEKGDLSSESTVSRIRTEHFPLTLESARPSHTSQYLCASSESRGRPGELFFGEGSRLTVL.

The chain has TRBV27 and TRBJ1-6; D remains unclear. Looked up from germline, CDR1 is MNHEY and CDR2 is SMNVEV (reference sequence). The CDR3 extends over 12 amino acids. V lost 3 bases and J 10 bases, leaving 7 bases between the germline ends. The CDR3, as DNA: TGTGCCAGCAGTTTTGAGGGATCACCCCTCCACTTT. This translates into CASSFEGSPLHF.

The J gene is TRBJ1-5, the V gene TRBV19; 7 bases fit TRBD1. From germline, CDR1 is LNHDA and CDR2 SQIVND (reference sequence). Trimming at V came to 5 bases and at J to 7 bases, leaving 8 bases not matched to a gene. This CDR3 contains 14 residues. The CDR3 loop reads CASSPRQGRQPQHF. The CDR3 DNA reads TGTGCCAGTAGTCCCCGACAGGGACGGCAGCCCCAGCATTTT.

As DNA, the CDR3 is TGTGCCTGGAGGGGGGGTTTCATGAACACTGAAGCTTTCTTT. Amino acid sequence: CAWRGGFMNTEAFF. The V gene is TRBV30, the J gene TRBJ1-1, with D tentatively TRBD1 (5 bases). Trimming removed 3 bases from V and 0 bases from J, with 11 bases in between. Germline lookup yields CDR1 GTSNPN and CDR2 SVGIG (reference sequence). There are 14 residues in the CDR3. Supplemented by reference TRBV30 and TRBJ1-1, the full variable domain reads SQTIHQWPATLVQPVGSPLSLECTVEGTSNPNLYWYRQAAGRGLQLLFYSVGIGQISSEVPQNLSASRPQDRQFILSSKKLLLSDSGFYLCAWRGGFMNTEAFFGQGTRLTVV.

This clone was found once. The V and J genes are TRBV15 and TRBJ1-2; D ambiguous. This CDR3 region has 14 residues. Trimming removed 7 bases from V and 4 bases from J, with 16 bases in between. In germline, CDR1 is LNHNV, CDR2 YYDKDF (reference sequence). CDR3 amino acids: CATKVSGPGYGYTF. The DNA for the CDR3 is TGTGCCACCAAGGTCTCAGGCCCTGGCTATGGCTACACCTTC.

This chain links TRBV5-1 with TRBJ2-2, with TRBD1 matching over 7 bases. Germline-derived CDR1 and CDR2 are SGHRS and YFSETQ. The CDR3 consists of 14 residues. V lost 4 bases to trimming and J lost 6 bases; unmatched junction nucleotides: 6. CDR3 in DNA: TGCGCCAGCAGCCCTATACAGGGGCCCGGGGAGCTGTTTTTT. This sequence encodes CASSPIQGPGELFF.

This chain links TRBV5-1 with TRBJ2-5; D is perhaps TRBD1 (5 bases). CDR3 length equals 15 residues. Per germline, CDR1 SGHRS and CDR2 YFSETQ. V was clipped by 4 bases and J by 4 bases, with 17 bases between them. The CDR3 loop is CASSLNLGARETQYF. In DNA, the CDR3 is TGCGCCAGCAGCCTAAACCTAGGGGCCCGAGAGACCCAGTACTTC.

V is TRBV12-3 or TRBV12-4 and J is TRBJ1-2; 8 bases align to TRBD1. Trimming cost V 5 bases and J 8 bases; bases outside gene matches: 4. The CDR3 has 12 amino acids. The DNA of the CDR3 is TGTGCCAGCAGTGACAGGGGTCGGGGCTACACCTTC. The encoded protein is CASSDRGRGYTF.

The rearrangement uses TRBV6-5 and TRBJ1-1; D may be TRBD1 (6 bases). V was shortened by 6 bases and J by 3 bases, with 17 bases between the two germline ends. The CDR3 contains 15 residues. CDR1 and CDR2 (germline): MNHEY, SVGAGI. CDR3 amino acids: CASRPPGEGDTEAFF. Written as DNA, the CDR3 is TGTGCCAGCAGGCCACCAGGGGAGGGGGACACTGAAGCTTTCTTT.